The clone carrying this T cell receptor (beta chain) was seen just once. Here immunoSEQ multiplex PCR was the method, and the copy in TCRdb shows in-frame clones only, minus some. The sample consists of 300,000 to 400,000 clones, roughly 90% of them appearing once. Participants were placed into cohorts based on the clinical history they reported. The data stem from a study of blood T cell repertoires in COVID-19. Study-wide background: COVID-19 samples collected from the United States, Italy and Spain covered acute and convalescent phases. The analysed material was cDNA or gDNA that came from T cells, B-cell-depleted T cells, or PBMCs.

The CDR3 is made up of 16 amino acids. Germline V CDR1 and CDR2: SGHKS, YYEKEE (reference sequence). With 1 base removed from V and 0 bases from J, the gap between germline ends came to 10 bases. The sequencing input was PBMCs or T cells enriched from blood (not recorded which). The sequence was collected from a woman aged 30 to 39 with acute COVID-19. The chain links TRBV5-5 to TRBJ1-4; D unclear. CDR3 in amino acids: CASSLYRETTNEKLFF. The CDR3 coding sequence is TGTGCCAGCAGCTTGTACCGGGAAACAACTAATGAAAAACTGTTTTTT.